This record looks at one T cell receptor (beta chain) sequence and its context. This sample is part of a study of blood T cells in healthy people across ages. There were at least 5.5 micrograms of total RNA extracted from every sample. CDR3 length equals 15 residues. V trimming: 4 bases; J trimming: 4 bases; junction bases outside the gene matches: 10. Germline V CDR1 and CDR2: SGHRS, YFSETQ. Alongside a J-beta primer mix, a sample-barcoded 5' primer served in a second PCR lasting about 6 to 12 cycles. Through a template-switch adaptor with 12 random nucleotides, each cDNA molecule received a tag. TCRdb reanalysed the 5' RACE reads using MiXCR and keeps one entry per CDR3 protein. The data hold 1.6 million or so distinct CDR3 sequences, with about 31% observed a single time.

This clonotype originated in a woman in her 30s in good health. Sequenced sample: blood. This rearrangement joins TRBV5-1 to TRBJ1-1; 7 bases fit TRBD1. DNA for the CDR3: TGCGCCAGCAGCGCCAGGGGACAGAAAATCACTGAAGCTTTCTTT. Its protein product is CASSARGQKITEAFF.